This entry features one T cell receptor beta chain sequence. The entry originates in a study of blood T cell repertoires in COVID-19. Turning to the study itself: T cells, B-cell-depleted T cells, or PBMCs supplied cDNA or gDNA.

Germline CDR1 is KGHSH and CDR2 is LQKENI. V dropped 3 bases and J dropped 1 base, with 10 bases sitting between them. This CDR3 is built from 15 residues. Assay: immunoSEQ multiplex PCR; the TCRdb copy retains only in-frame clones and omits some. The data show over 90,000 clones, with 85% to 90% seen just once and approximately 2.9% held by the top ten. The source is a man aged 50 to 60 with active or convalescent COVID-19. The sample consisted of peripheral blood. The chain uses TRBV18 and TRBJ1-3; tentatively, D is TRBD1 (5 bases). CDR3: CASSPRETSGNTIYF. The CDR3 region has the DNA TGTGCCAGCTCACCCAGGGAAACGTCTGGAAACACCATATATTTT.